Following are 22 T cell receptor beta chains from one sample sequenced in a study of blood T cell repertoires in COVID-19. Clones were sequenced by immunoSEQ multiplex PCR, and TCRdb holds only the in-frame ones, with some missing. The sample contains more than 80,000 clones, about 82% of which appear only once. What was sequenced was peripheral blood. The origin of the receptors is a man aged 80 or over with COVID-19, enrolled during active disease.

This clone was counted only a few times. The chain is built from TRBV24-1 and TRBJ2-1, with TRBD2 matching 12 bases. CDR3 length equals 17 residues. Per germline, CDR1 KGHDR and CDR2 SFDVKD. V lost 4 bases to trimming and J lost 3 bases; unmatched junction nucleotides: 6. CDR3 in amino acids: CATSDSGLAGLYNEQFF. CDR3 nucleotide sequence: TGTGCCACCAGTGACTCGGGACTAGCGGGCCTCTACAATGAGCAGTTCTTC.

This chain connects TRBV5-1 to TRBJ1-4, with a possible D match to TRBD1 (6 bases). Germline CDR1 is SGHRS and CDR2 is YFSETQ. The CDR3 covers 14 residues. The ends were cut back, 0 bases at V and 5 bases at J, with 8 bases in the middle. This CDR3 is CASSLVGANEKLFF. CDR3 in DNA: TGCGCCAGCAGCTTGGTGGGGGCCAATGAAAAACTGTTTTTT.

On this clone itself: At one end the junction does not follow the germline gene, possibly because of a read error. The CDR3 region is CASSNSDNEQFF. The CDR3 nucleotides read TGTGCCAGCAGTAACTCCGACAATGAGCAGTTCTTC. This chain links TRBV6-6 with TRBJ2-1; D is undetermined. The germline gives CDR1 MNHNY, CDR2 SVGAGI (reference sequence). CDR3 length: 12 residues.

Only one count was recorded for this clone. The chain links TRBV6-1 to TRBJ2-5; TRBD1 agrees at 9 bases. Germline CDR1 MNHNS, CDR2 SASEGT. The ends lost 3 bases at V and 4 bases at J; junction bases unmatched: 6. The CDR3 is made up of 15 amino acids. DNA of the CDR3: TGTGCCAGCAGTGACAAAGGGACAGGGAGAGAGACCCAGTACTTC. Protein sequence: CASSDKGTGRETQYF.

This rearrangement joins TRBV13 to TRBJ2-1; D possibly corresponds to TRBD1 (6 bases). The CDR3 runs to 13 residues. Trimming pared 5 bases from V and 7 bases from J, leaving 12 bases between. Germline loops: CDR1 PRHDT, CDR2 FYEKMQ (reference sequence). This CDR3 reads CASSNADRNEQFF. For the CDR3, the DNA is TGTGCCAGCAGCAACGCAGACAGGAATGAGCAGTTCTTC.

This chain uses TRBV19 with TRBJ2-4; D might be TRBD1 (5 bases). CDR1 LNHDA and CDR2 SQIVND come from the germline V gene (reference sequence). CDR3 length: 13 amino acids. V was shortened by 1 base and J by 6 bases, with 7 bases between the two germline ends. As DNA, the CDR3 is TGTGCCAGTAGTATAGGGCAGGGAAACATTCAGTACTTC. Its translation is CASSIGQGNIQYF.

The gene calls are TRBV30 and TRBJ2-2; D remains unclear. With 0 bases removed from V and 2 bases from J, the gap between germline ends came to 10 bases. Germline V gene data show CDR1 as GTSNPN and CDR2 as SVGIG (reference sequence). This CDR3 contains 15 residues. The CDR3 coding sequence is TGTGCCTGGAGTGTACTCTACGAAAACACCGGGGAGCTGTTTTTT. Encoded protein: CAWSVLYENTGELFF. Full variable domain (remainder filled in from reference TRBV30 and TRBJ2-2): SQTIHQWPATLVQPVGSPLSLECTVEGTSNPNLYWYRQAAGRGLQLLFYSVGIGQISSEVPQNLSASRPQDRQFILSSKKLLLSDSGFYLCAWSVLYENTGELFFGEGSRLTVL.

This sequence joins TRBV15 and TRBJ2-3; the match to TRBD2 covers 7 bases. CDR1 is LNHNV and CDR2 is YYDKDF in the germline V gene (reference sequence). The junction had 11 bases not matched to a gene; V was cut back by 3 bases and J by 2 bases. The CDR3 covers 17 residues. In DNA form, the CDR3 reads TGTGCCACCAGCAGCCGGATGGAAGCGGGATTCACAGATACGCAGTATTTT. Protein sequence: CATSSRMEAGFTDTQYF.

J is TRBJ2-5 and V is TRBV2; 11 bases map to TRBD2. This CDR3 is built from 15 residues. V lost 6 bases, J lost 3 bases, and 6 bases stayed unmatched. Per the germline V gene, CDR1 is SNHLY and CDR2 is FYNNEI. CDR3 amino acids: CASSPTSGSEETQYF. The CDR3, as DNA: TGTGCCAGCAGCCCCACTAGCGGGAGTGAAGAGACCCAGTACTTC.

The chain employs TRBV6-5 and TRBJ2-1; the D gene is possibly TRBD2 (5 bases). The CDR3 has 14 residues. Per the germline V gene, CDR1 is MNHEY and CDR2 is SVGAGI. The ends were cut back, 6 bases at V and 9 bases at J, with 18 bases in the middle. CDR3 residues: CASSLRTRMAEQFF. CDR3 sequence (DNA): TGTGCCAGCAGCCTGCGGACTCGAATGGCTGAGCAGTTCTTC.

V and J are TRBV28 and TRBJ1-5; D might be TRBD1 (6 bases). Germline loops: CDR1 MDHEN, CDR2 SYDVKM. V was shortened by 5 bases and J by 3 bases, with 14 bases between the two germline ends. The CDR3 consists of 15 residues. The CDR3 loop is CASSPNTGINQPQHF. Here the CDR3 DNA reads TGTGCCAGCAGTCCAAATACAGGGATCAATCAGCCCCAGCATTTT.

This rearrangement joins TRBV7-3 to TRBJ2-1, with D perhaps matching TRBD2 (5 bases). This CDR3 is 15 amino acids long. CDR1 and CDR2 (germline): SGHTA, FQGTGA. The ends were cut back, 0 bases at V and 7 bases at J, with 13 bases in the middle. The DNA for the CDR3 is TGTGCCAGCAGCTTAACGGCGGGCTTAGATAATGAGCAGTTCTTC. Its translation: CASSLTAGLDNEQFF.

The V and J genes are TRBV10-1 and TRBJ1-1; D uncertain. The V end lost 2 bases, the J end lost 6 bases, and 7 bases lay between the germline ends. The CDR3 spans 12 residues. Per germline, CDR1 WNHNN and CDR2 SYGVQD (reference sequence). Here the CDR3 reads CASSEPHSEAFF. The CDR3 DNA reads TGCGCCAGCAGTGAGCCCCACTCTGAAGCTTTCTTT.

In the case of this clone: Germline and junction disagree at one end, which may indicate a read error. The rearrangement links TRBV7-7 to TRBJ2-1; perhaps TRBD2 as D (6 bases). The CDR3 extends over 12 amino acids. Germline V gene sequence: CDR1 SSHAT, CDR2 FNYEAQ (reference sequence). The CDR3 DNA reads as TGTGCTAGCAGCTGGGGGGACGGTGAGCAGTTCTTC. It translates to CASSWGDGEQFF.

The V call is TRBV25-1, the J call TRBJ1-5; 7 bases match TRBD1. CDR1 is MGHDK and CDR2 is SYGVNS in the germline V gene. The CDR3 consists of 15 residues. The V segment lost 4 bases and the J segment 2 bases; nucleotides outside the gene matches: 5. CDR3 DNA: TGTGCCAGCAGTGCAAGGGGGCCGGGCAATCAGCCCCAGCATTTT. This encodes CASSARGPGNQPQHF.

The table lists this clone with many counts. The chain carries TRBV27 and TRBJ2-5; 9 nucleotides agree with TRBD1. CDR1 and CDR2 (germline): MNHEY, SMNVEV (reference sequence). The V gene end was trimmed by 6 bases and the J gene end by 4 bases; junction bases not matched to a gene: 6. The length of the CDR3 is 14 residues. CDR3 amino acids: CASRAGQGLETQYF. The CDR3 DNA reads as TGTGCCAGCAGGGCGGGACAGGGATTAGAGACCCAGTACTTC.

The chain is built from TRBV10-3 and TRBJ2-5; D may be TRBD2 (6 bases). Trimming pared 6 bases from V and 4 bases from J, leaving 18 bases between. Germline lookup yields CDR1 ENHRY and CDR2 SYGVKD. The length of the CDR3 is 15 residues. The CDR3 is CAISGREAIGETQYF. CDR3 sequence (DNA): TGTGCCATCAGCGGGCGGGAAGCTATTGGAGAGACCCAGTACTTC.

V usage is TRBV7-2 and J usage is TRBJ2-5; 10 bases agree with TRBD2. The germline gives CDR1 SGHTA, CDR2 FQGNSA. This CDR3 comprises 16 residues. J lost 5 bases, V lost 5 bases, and 11 bases had no gene match. CDR3 sequence: CASSQGAGTSAETQYF. In DNA form, the CDR3 reads TGTGCCAGCAGCCAAGGGGCCGGGACTAGCGCCGAGACCCAGTACTTC. The full variable domain, its missing parts supplied by reference TRBV7-2 and TRBJ2-5, is GAGVSQSPSNKVTEKGKDVELRCDPISGHTALYWYRQSLGQGLEFLIYFQGNSAPDKSGLPSDRFSAERTGGSVSTLTIQRTQQEDSAVYLCASSQGAGTSAETQYFGPGTRLLVL.

The rearrangement joins TRBV5-1 to TRBJ2-1; D uncertain. V shed 1 base and J shed 0 bases, with 5 bases lying between them. The CDR3 extends over 14 amino acids. Germline CDR1 reads SGHRS; CDR2 reads YFSETQ. CDR3: CASSLTDSYNEQFF. The CDR3 DNA reads as TGCGCCAGCAGCTTGACAGACTCCTACAATGAGCAGTTCTTC. The whole variable domain, filled in from reference TRBV5-1 and TRBJ2-1, reads KAGVTQTPRYLIKTRGQQVTLSCSPISGHRSVSWYQQTPGQGLQFLFEYFSETQRNKGNFPGRFSGRQFSNSRSEMNVSTLELGDSALYLCASSLTDSYNEQFFGPGTRLTVL.

The chain has TRBV10-1 and TRBJ1-1; TRBD1 matches at 7 bases. The CDR3 runs 13 residues. CDR1 WNHNN and CDR2 SYGVQD come from the germline V gene (reference sequence). V was clipped by 10 bases and J by 3 bases; unmatched bases: 8. The CDR3 coding sequence is TGCGCCACAAAGGGGGCGCCGGACACTGAAGCTTTCTTT. As protein: CATKGAPDTEAFF.

There are a few counts of this clone. V and J are TRBV5-5 and TRBJ2-5; 9 bases are a match to TRBD1. CDR1 is SGHKS, CDR2 YYEKEE, per germline (reference sequence). The CDR3 runs to 13 residues. Trimming at V came to 10 bases and at J to 4 bases, leaving 8 bases not matched to a gene. This CDR3 reads CASWTGAGETQYF. The CDR3 DNA reads TGTGCCTCCTGGACAGGGGCGGGAGAGACCCAGTACTTC.

This chain joins TRBV5-1 and TRBJ2-2; D might be TRBD2 (5 bases). CDR3 length: 15 residues. Trimming left V 4 bases short and J 4 bases short, with 14 bases between. Germline assignment: CDR1 SGHRS and CDR2 YFSETQ. CDR3 sequence (DNA): TGCGCCAGCAGCATAACAGCGGAGAGCACCGGGGAGCTGTTTTTT. Its protein product is CASSITAESTGELFF.